This T cell receptor beta chain is from a study of blood T cell repertoires in COVID-19. On the study more broadly: Acute and convalescent COVID-19 samples came from the United States, Italy and Spain. PBMCs, B-cell-depleted T cells, or T cells provided the cDNA or gDNA that made up the material.

As handled by the study authors: Estimation of nucleated cell counts was performed using reference gene primer amplification. Only in-frame clones appear in the TCRdb table, and some are missing; sequencing was by immunoSEQ multiplex PCR. Clone size and V and J calls were adopted from that table, with D and trimming inferred from the DNA. Counted here are 380,000 or so clones, 89% occurring once; the ten biggest clones make up around 1.3%. With 0 bases removed from V and 8 bases from J, the gap between germline ends came to 10 bases. The CDR3 extends over 13 amino acids. Germline V CDR1 and CDR2: LGHDT, YNNKEL (reference sequence).

The chain couples TRBV3-1 (or the pseudogene TRBV3-2) to TRBJ1-2; D is perhaps TRBD1 (5 bases). Sequenced sample: peripheral blood. This clonotype was sampled from a man aged 35 to 55 with acute or convalescent COVID-19. The CDR3 reads CASSQDPRVGYTF. In DNA form, the CDR3 reads TGTGCCAGCAGCCAAGATCCCAGGGTGGGCTACACCTTC.